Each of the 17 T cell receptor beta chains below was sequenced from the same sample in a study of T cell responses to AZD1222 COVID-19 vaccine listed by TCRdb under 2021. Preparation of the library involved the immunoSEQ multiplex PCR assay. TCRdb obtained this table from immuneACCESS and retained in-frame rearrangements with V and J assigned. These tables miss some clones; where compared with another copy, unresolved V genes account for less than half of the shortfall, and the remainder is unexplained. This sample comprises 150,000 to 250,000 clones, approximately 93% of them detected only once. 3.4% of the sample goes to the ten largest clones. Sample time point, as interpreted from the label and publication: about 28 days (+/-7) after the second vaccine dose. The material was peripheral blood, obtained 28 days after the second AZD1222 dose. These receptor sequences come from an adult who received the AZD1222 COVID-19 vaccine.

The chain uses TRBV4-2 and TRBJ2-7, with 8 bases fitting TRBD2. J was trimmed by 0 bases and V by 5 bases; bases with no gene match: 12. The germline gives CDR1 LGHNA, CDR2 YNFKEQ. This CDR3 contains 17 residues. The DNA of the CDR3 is TGTGCCAGCAGCGATTTGCGGGAGGCCATGAGCTCCTACGAGCAGTACTTC. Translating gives CASSDLREAMSSYEQYF.

The CDR3 bases are TGTGCCAGCAGTTCCCGCGACGAGGGATTCGCTTCACCCCTCCACTTT. The encoded protein is CASSSRDEGFASPLHF. This sequence joins TRBV28 and TRBJ1-6; D is undetermined. Trimming stripped 4 bases from V and 9 bases from J, with 19 bases between. Germline loops: CDR1 MDHEN, CDR2 SYDVKM. CDR3 size: 16 residues.

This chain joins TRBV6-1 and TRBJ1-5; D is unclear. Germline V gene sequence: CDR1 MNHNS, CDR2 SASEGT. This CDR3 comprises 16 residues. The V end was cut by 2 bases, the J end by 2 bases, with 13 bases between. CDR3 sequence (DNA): TGTGCCAGCAGTGAATTAGGGTTGGTGGGCAATCAGCCCCAGCATTTT. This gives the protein CASSELGLVGNQPQHF.

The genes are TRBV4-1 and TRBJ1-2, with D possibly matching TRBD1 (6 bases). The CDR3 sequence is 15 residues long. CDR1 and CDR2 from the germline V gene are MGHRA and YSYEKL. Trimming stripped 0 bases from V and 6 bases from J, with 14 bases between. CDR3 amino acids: CASSQEVGQFNGYTF. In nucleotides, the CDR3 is TGCGCCAGCAGCCAAGAGGTTGGACAGTTCAATGGCTACACCTTC.

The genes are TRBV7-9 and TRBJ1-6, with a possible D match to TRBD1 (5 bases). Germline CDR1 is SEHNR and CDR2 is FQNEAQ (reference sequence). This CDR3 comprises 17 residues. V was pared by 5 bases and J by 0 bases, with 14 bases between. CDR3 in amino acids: CASSLRDRSSYNSPLHF. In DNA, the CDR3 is TGTGCCAGCAGCCTCCGGGACCGGAGCTCCTATAATTCACCCCTCCACTTT.

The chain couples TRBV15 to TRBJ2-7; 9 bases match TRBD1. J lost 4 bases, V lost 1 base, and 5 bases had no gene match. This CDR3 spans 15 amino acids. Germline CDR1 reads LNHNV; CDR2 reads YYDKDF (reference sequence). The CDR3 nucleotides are TGTGCCACCAGCAGAGGGGGACAGGGACCTTACGAGCAGTACTTC. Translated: CATSRGGQGPYEQYF.

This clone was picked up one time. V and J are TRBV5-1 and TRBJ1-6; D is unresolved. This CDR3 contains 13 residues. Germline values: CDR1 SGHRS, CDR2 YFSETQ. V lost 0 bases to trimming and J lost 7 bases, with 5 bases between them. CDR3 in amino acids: CASSLGPNSPLHF. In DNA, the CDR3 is TGCGCCAGCAGCTTGGGCCCCAATTCACCCCTCCACTTT.

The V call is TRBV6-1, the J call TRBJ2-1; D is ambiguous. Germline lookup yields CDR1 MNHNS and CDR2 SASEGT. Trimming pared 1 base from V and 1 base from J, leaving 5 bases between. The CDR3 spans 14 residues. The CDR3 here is CASSEVGSYNEQFF. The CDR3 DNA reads TGTGCCAGCAGTGAAGTTGGGTCCTACAATGAGCAGTTCTTC.

This chain's CDR3 is CASSQDGVKLFF. In DNA form, the CDR3 reads TGCGCCAGCAGCCAAGATGGAGTAAAACTGTTTTTT. The chain combines TRBV4-1 with TRBJ1-4; D gene ambiguous. CDR3 size: 12 residues. Germline CDR1 is MGHRA and CDR2 is YSYEKL. Trimming removed 0 bases at V and 10 bases at J, with 6 bases between.

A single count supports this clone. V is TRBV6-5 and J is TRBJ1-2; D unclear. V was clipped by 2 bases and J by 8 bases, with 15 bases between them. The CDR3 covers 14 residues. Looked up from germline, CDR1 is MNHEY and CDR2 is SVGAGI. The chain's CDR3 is CASSYEPQQRGYTF. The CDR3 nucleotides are TGTGCCAGCAGTTACGAACCCCAACAGAGAGGCTACACCTTC.

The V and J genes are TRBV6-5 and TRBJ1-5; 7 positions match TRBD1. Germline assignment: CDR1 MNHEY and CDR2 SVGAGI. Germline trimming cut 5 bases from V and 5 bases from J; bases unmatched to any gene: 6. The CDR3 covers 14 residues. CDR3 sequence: CASSRRQGHQPQHF. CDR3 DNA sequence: TGTGCCAGCAGTCGAAGACAGGGCCATCAGCCCCAGCATTTT.

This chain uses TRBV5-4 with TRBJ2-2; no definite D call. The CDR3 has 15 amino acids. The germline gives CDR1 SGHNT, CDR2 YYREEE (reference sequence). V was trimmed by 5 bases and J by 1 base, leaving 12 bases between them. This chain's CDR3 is CASSSRVVNTGELFF. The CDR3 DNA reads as TGTGCCAGCAGTTCACGGGTAGTGAACACCGGGGAGCTGTTTTTT.

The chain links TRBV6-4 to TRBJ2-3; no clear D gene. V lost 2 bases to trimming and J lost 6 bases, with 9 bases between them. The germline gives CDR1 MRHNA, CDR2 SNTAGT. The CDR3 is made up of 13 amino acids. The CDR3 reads CASSDKETDTQYF. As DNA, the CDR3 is TGTGCCAGCAGTGACAAGGAGACGGATACGCAGTATTTT.

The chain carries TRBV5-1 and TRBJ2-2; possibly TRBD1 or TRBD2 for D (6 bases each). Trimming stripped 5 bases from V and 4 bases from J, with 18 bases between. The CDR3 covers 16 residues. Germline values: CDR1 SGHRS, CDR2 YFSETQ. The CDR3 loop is CASRPGRQAGTGELFF. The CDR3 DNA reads TGCGCCAGCAGACCCGGGAGACAGGCGGGCACCGGGGAGCTGTTTTTT.

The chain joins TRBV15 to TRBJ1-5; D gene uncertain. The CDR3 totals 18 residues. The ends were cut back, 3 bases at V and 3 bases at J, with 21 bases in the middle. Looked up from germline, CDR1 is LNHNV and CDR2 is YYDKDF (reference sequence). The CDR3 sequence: CATSSRVGGIKANQPQHF. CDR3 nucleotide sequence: TGTGCCACCAGCAGCAGAGTGGGTGGGATAAAGGCCAATCAGCCCCAGCATTTT.

The CDR3 reads CATSSALAGGNSGYGYTF. The CDR3 region has the DNA TGTGCCACCTCCTCGGCTCTGGCAGGGGGTAATTCAGGCTATGGCTACACCTTC. V gene TRBV15 combines with J gene TRBJ1-2, with 7 bases that match TRBD1. After removal of 8 bases from V and 4 bases from J, the junction contained 22 bases not matched to a gene. The CDR3 totals 18 residues. From germline, CDR1 is LNHNV and CDR2 YYDKDF (reference sequence).

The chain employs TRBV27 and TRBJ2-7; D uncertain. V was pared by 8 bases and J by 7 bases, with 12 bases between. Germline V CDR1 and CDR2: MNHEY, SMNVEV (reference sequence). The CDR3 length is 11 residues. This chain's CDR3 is CASGPLREQYF. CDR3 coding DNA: TGTGCCAGCGGCCCCCTCCGAGAGCAGTACTTC.